Sequencing of this T cell receptor beta chain was carried out in a study of cytomegalovirus exposure and HLA in healthy donors. General study points: TCR beta sequences reportedly predicted most subjects' HLA-A and HLA-B alleles accurately.

This PCR relied on a set of 60 Vbeta primers and 13 Jbeta primers. The method was immunoSEQ multiplex PCR; TCRdb's version includes in-frame clones alone and lacks a portion of them. The sample has over 150,000 clones; more than 70% are singletons. The CDR3 covers 11 residues. Germline V gene sequence: CDR1 DFQATT, CDR2 SNEGSKA (reference sequence). The germline V and J ends were trimmed by 4 bases and 4 bases, with 8 bases remaining between them. This clone was found a few times. The antigen is undetermined. The donors were healthy bone marrow donors. The sequence came from a male donor in good health and CMV-seronegative. Sequences were obtained from PBMCs. The gene calls are TRBV20-1 and TRBJ2-7; D gene unclear. The CDR3 DNA sequence: TGCAGTGCTAACGTACTGTACGAGCAGTACTTC. It translates to CSANVLYEQYF.